Sequencing of this TCR beta chain was carried out in a study of T cell responses to AZD1222 COVID-19 vaccine. Profiling relied on immunoSEQ multiplex PCR, and the TCRdb table lists in-frame clones only, not all of them. The sample comprises around 110,000 clones, 88% of which are singletons, and about 10% rests with the top ten. The material sequenced was peripheral blood, taken on day 0 of AZD1222 vaccination. This TCR was sampled from an adult in good health.

In nucleotides, the CDR3 is TGTGCCAGCAGCTTGGCCACTAGCGGGAGCTTAGGCGCGGCAAATACGCAGTATTTT. Translated: CASSLATSGSLGAANTQYF. The chain couples TRBV5-6 to TRBJ2-3, with 11 positions matching TRBD2. The CDR3 is 19 amino acids. From germline, CDR1 is SGHDT and CDR2 YYEEEE. V lost 0 bases to trimming and J lost 7 bases; unmatched junction nucleotides: 16. Using reference TRBV5-6 and TRBJ2-3 for the parts outside the CDR3, the full variable domain is DAGVTQSPTHLIKTRGQQVTLRCSPKSGHDTVSWYQQALGQGPQFIFQYYEEEERQRGNFPDRFSGHQFPNYSSELNVNALLLGDSALYLCASSLATSGSLGAANTQYFGPGTRLTVL.